The rows below give T cell receptor beta chains drawn from one sample of a study of shared clonotypes between healthy human individuals. Sequencing was performed with immunoSEQ multiplex PCR; in TCRdb, only in-frame clones are kept and a portion is missing. The sample shows approximately 1,500,000 clones, under 99% of them seen only once. Sequenced material: naive CD4+ T cells sorted from blood. Every receptor here comes from a man aged 25 to 40 in good health. The CDR3 runs from the conserved cysteine through the conserved F or W. D genes are given only for firm matches. Clone size is not always given. Where it is, it says once, few, many or a class for expanded clones.

CDR3 | DNA | V | size | D | J
CSAAAGTQYF | TGCAGCGCAGCTGCTGGGACCCAGTACTTC | TRBV29-1 | NA | NA | TRBJ2-5
CASGGPSGIFNEQFF | TGTGCTTCTGGGGGCCCTAGCGGGATATTCAATGAGCAGTTCTTC | TRBV30 | once | TRBD2 | TRBJ2-1
CASSRDSGAGELFF | TGCGCCAGCAGCAGAGATTCCGGAGCCGGGGAGCTGTTTTTT | TRBV4-3 | few | NA | TRBJ2-2
CASSDRPREEKLFF | TGCGCCAGCAGCGACAGACCGAGGGAGGAAAAACTGTTTTTT | TRBV5-1 | NA | NA | TRBJ1-4
CATSRATGAYTDTQYF | TGTGCCACCAGCAGGGCGACAGGAGCTTACACAGATACGCAGTATTTT | TRBV15 | NA | NA | TRBJ2-3
CASSTVQGYEQFF | TGTGCCAGCAGCACCGTCCAGGGGTATGAGCAGTTCTTC | TRBV7-3 | once | NA | TRBJ2-1
CASRSDRVTETQYF | TGTGCCAGCAGATCGGACAGGGTCACAGAGACCCAGTACTTC | TRBV6-6 | NA | TRBD1 | TRBJ2-5
CASSQRSAILAKNIQYF | TGCGCCAGCAGCCAACGATCGGCGATTCTAGCCAAAAACATTCAGTACTTC | TRBV4-1 | NA | NA | TRBJ2-4
CASSPLGGIIYNEQFF | TGTGCCAGCTCACCGCTGGGCGGGATTATCTACAATGAGCAGTTCTTC | TRBV18 | NA | NA | TRBJ2-1
CASSATPSGQGGYGYTF | TGTGCCAGCAGCGCAACCCCCTCCGGCCAGGGCGGCTATGGCTACACCTTC | TRBV9 | NA | NA | TRBJ1-2
CASSLVAGGIDYGYTF | TGCGCCAGCAGCTTGGTTGCAGGGGGTATCGACTATGGCTACACCTTC | TRBV5-1 | NA | TRBD1 | TRBJ1-2
CAWNSANTEAFF | TGTGCCTGGAACTCCGCGAACACTGAAGCTTTCTTT | TRBV30 | NA | NA | TRBJ1-1
CASSFLTGGFNEQFF | TGTGCCAGCAGTTTTTTAACGGGAGGGTTCAATGAGCAGTTCTTC | TRBV27 | NA | TRBD2 | TRBJ2-1
CASSRARLTGIDGYTF | TGTGCCAGCAGCCGCGCCCGCCTGACAGGGATCGATGGCTACACCTTC | TRBV5-4 | NA | TRBD1 | TRBJ1-2
CASSMDRDRTQPQHF | TGTGCCAGCAGTATGGACAGGGACCGCACCCAGCCCCAGCATTTT | TRBV6-6 | NA | TRBD1 | TRBJ1-5
CASKEAGANVLTF | TGTGCCAGCAAAGAGGCCGGGGCCAACGTCCTGACTTTC | TRBV2 | NA | NA | TRBJ2-6
CASSMGSGRGRHTDTQYF | TGTGCCAGTAGTATGGGGAGCGGGAGAGGCCGACACACAGATACGCAGTATTTT | TRBV19 | NA | TRBD2 | TRBJ2-3
CASSLVPSGRLANEQFF | TGTGCCAGCAGCTTAGTCCCCAGCGGGAGATTGGCCAATGAGCAGTTCTTC | TRBV13 | NA | TRBD2 | TRBJ2-1
CASSYFSTSGSLGRYEQYF | TGTGCCAGCAGCTACTTTTCGACTAGCGGGAGTTTGGGGCGCTACGAGCAGTACTTC | TRBV11-2 | NA | TRBD2 | TRBJ2-7
CASSFGMGGYYNEQFF | TGTGCCAGCAGCTTCGGTATGGGGGGCTACTACAATGAGCAGTTCTTC | TRBV7-9 | NA | NA | TRBJ2-1
CASSLLSARGPSTDTQYF | TGTGCCAGCAGCTTATTGTCGGCAAGAGGCCCTAGCACAGATACGCAGTATTTT | TRBV5-5 | NA | NA | TRBJ2-3
CASRGGGIYEQYF | TGTGCCAGCAGGGGGGGAGGGATCTACGAGCAGTACTTC | TRBV2 | NA | TRBD2 | TRBJ2-7
CASSASDRARYTF | TGTGCCAGCAGTGCTTCGGACAGGGCCCGCTACACCTTC | TRBV2 | NA | TRBD1 | TRBJ1-2
CASKGAANEQYF | TGTGCCAGCAAGGGTGCGGCTAACGAGCAGTACTTC | TRBV6-1 | NA | NA | TRBJ2-7
CASSIRTGGYNEKLFF | TGTGCCAGTAGTATCCGGACAGGGGGATACAATGAAAAACTGTTTTTT | TRBV19 | NA | TRBD1 | TRBJ1-4
CASSEGHGGTQYF | TGCGCCAGCAGTGAGGGACACGGTGGTACGCAGTATTTT | TRBV10-1 | NA | NA | TRBJ2-3
CAISTGPYEQYF | TGTGCCATCAGCACGGGACCCTACGAGCAGTACTTC | TRBV10-3 | NA | NA | TRBJ2-7
CASSLGTGGGQYF | TGCGCCAGCAGCCTTGGGACAGGAGGTGGGCAGTACTTC | TRBV4-3 | NA | TRBD1 | TRBJ2-7
CASSSEAGDYEQYF | TGTGCCAGCAGTTCAGAAGCGGGAGACTACGAGCAGTACTTC | TRBV6-4 | NA | TRBD2 | TRBJ2-7
CASGGIYGYTF | TGTGCCAGCGGAGGAATCTATGGCTACACCTTC | TRBV6-1 | once | NA | TRBJ1-2
CASMGYGYTF | TGTGCCAGCATGGGCTATGGCTACACCTTC | TRBV2 | NA | NA | TRBJ1-2
CASSPQGTEAFF | TGTGCCAGCTCTCCACAGGGAACTGAAGCTTTCTTT | TRBV18 | NA | NA | TRBJ1-1
CASRGYNEQFF | TGTGCTAGTCGCGGGTACAATGAGCAGTTCTTC | TRBV12-5 | NA | NA | TRBJ2-1
CASSLSSLGAPRTEAFF | TGTGCCAGCTCATTGTCTAGTCTGGGGGCGCCGAGGACTGAAGCTTTCTTT | TRBV18 | NA | NA | TRBJ1-1
CASSPPLAGGGGQETQYF | TGCGCCAGCAGCCCCCCACTAGCGGGAGGGGGGGGGCAAGAGACCCAGTACTTC | TRBV5-1 | NA | TRBD2 | TRBJ2-5
CASSPEWGHGYTF | TGTGCCAGCTCACCAGAGTGGGGGCATGGCTACACCTTC | TRBV18 | NA | NA | TRBJ1-2
CATEPRGDNEQFF | TGTGCCACGGAACCACGGGGAGACAATGAGCAGTTCTTC | TRBV10-3 | NA | NA | TRBJ2-1
CASSGSSSGRSGEQFF | TGCGCCAGCAGCGGCAGTAGTAGCGGGAGGAGTGGTGAGCAGTTCTTC | TRBV4-1 | NA | TRBD2 | TRBJ2-1
CASSFRTDSPDTQYF | TGCGCCAGCAGCTTTCGGACGGACAGCCCAGATACGCAGTATTTT | TRBV5-1 | NA | NA | TRBJ2-3
CASSYKAVGMPNEQFF | TGTGCCAGCAGCTACAAAGCGGTGGGGATGCCCAATGAGCAGTTCTTC | TRBV7-2 | NA | NA | TRBJ2-1
CASRFTGGAYTEAFF | TGTGCCAGCAGGTTTACAGGGGGCGCGTACACTGAAGCTTTCTTT | TRBV28 | NA | TRBD1 | TRBJ1-1
CASSLDFPDTQYF | TGTGCCAGCAGCTTAGATTTCCCAGATACGCAGTATTTT | TRBV11-3 | NA | NA | TRBJ2-3
CASSLRATDTQYF | TGTGCCAGCAGCTTACGGGCCACAGATACGCAGTATTTT | TRBV13 | NA | NA | TRBJ2-3
CASSGTSGSRQLEQYF | TGTGCCAGCAGCGGCACTAGCGGGAGTAGGCAACTCGAGCAGTACTTC | TRBV9 | NA | TRBD2 | TRBJ2-7
CASSPGLAGVHEQYF | TGTGCCAGCTCACCGGGACTAGCGGGAGTCCACGAGCAGTACTTC | TRBV18 | NA | TRBD2 | TRBJ2-7
CASSLQGAGGYTF | TGTGCCAGCAGCTTACAGGGGGCTGGGGGCTACACCTTC | TRBV5-4 | NA | TRBD1 | TRBJ1-2